The present T cell receptor beta chain was sequenced within a study of blood T cell repertoires in COVID-19. CDR3 size: 15 residues. J lost 0 bases, V lost 1 base, and 0 bases had no gene match. Germline loops: CDR1 SGDLS, CDR2 YYNGEE. Profiling relied on immunoSEQ multiplex PCR, and the TCRdb table lists in-frame clones only, not all of them. The repertoire holds some 150,000 clones, with roughly 84% as singletons. Sequencing was performed on peripheral blood. The rearrangement links TRBV9 to TRBJ2-2, with TRBD2 matching over 7 bases. The TCR was taken from a woman aged 60 to 75 with COVID-19, enrolled during active disease. DNA for the CDR3: TGTGCCAGCAGCGTACTAGCGGCGAACACCGGGGAGCTGTTTTTT. Translating it yields CASSVLAANTGELFF.